The subject of this entry is one TCR beta chain. Repertoires were generated with immunoSEQ multiplex PCR, while TCRdb's copy carries only in-frame clones and drops some. This table has 91,000 or so clones, 91% appearing once. Germline CDR1 SGDLS, CDR2 YYNGEE. The germline V and J ends were trimmed by 0 bases and 5 bases, with 6 bases remaining between them. This CDR3 region has 13 residues. This record belongs to a study of control samples from healthy donors and cancer patients. The source of this sequence is a woman in her twenties or thirties in good health. The rearrangement links TRBV9 to TRBJ1-5; D gene uncertain. The sequenced sample was blood. The CDR3 DNA sequence: TGTGCCAGCAGCGTAGCAGGTCATCAGCCCCAGCATTTT. This translates into CASSVAGHQPQHF.